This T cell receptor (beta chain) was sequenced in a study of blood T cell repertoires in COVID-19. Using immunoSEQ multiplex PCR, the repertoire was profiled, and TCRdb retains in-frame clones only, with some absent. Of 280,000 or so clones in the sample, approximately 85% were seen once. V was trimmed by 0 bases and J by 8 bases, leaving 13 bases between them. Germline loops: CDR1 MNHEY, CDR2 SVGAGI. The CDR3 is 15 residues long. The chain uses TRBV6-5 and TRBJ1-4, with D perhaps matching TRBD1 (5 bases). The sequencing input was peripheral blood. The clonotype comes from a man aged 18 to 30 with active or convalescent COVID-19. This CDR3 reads CASSYSRQGGEKLFF. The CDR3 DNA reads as TGTGCCAGCAGTTACTCTCGCCAGGGTGGGGAAAAACTGTTTTTT.